The present entry profiles one T cell receptor beta chain with its context. Its antigen is undetermined. The sample belongs to a study of beta chain features in type 1 diabetes. Study-wide results and caveats: When VDJ junctions were examined, type 1 diabetes patients showed fewer insertions and more deletions. Moderate yet significant TCRB CDR3 shortening was seen in Type 1 diabetes patients in all four CD4+ subsets.

Germline CDR1 is SGHRS and CDR2 is YFSETQ. Deletions cut 2 bases from V and 3 bases from J, with 11 bases between. CDR3 size: 14 residues. Every isolated RNA sample was fully reverse transcribed, so sequencing captured expressed TCRB transcripts. Clones were read by immunoSEQ multiplex PCR, and TCRdb kept only the in-frame ones, dropping some. The sample records roughly 400,000 clones, over 8.5% being singletons. V is TRBV5-1 and J is TRBJ1-2; D not resolved. The sample consisted of central memory CD4+ T cells from blood. The origin of this receptor is a man aged 30-40 years with type 1 diabetes. CDR3 nucleotide sequence: TGCGCCAGCAGCTTCCAAGACCAGGACTATGGCTACACCTTC. Amino acid sequence: CASSFQDQDYGYTF.